Sequencing of this T cell receptor (beta chain) was carried out in a study of blood T cell repertoires in COVID-19. On the study more broadly: Sample material is recorded as cDNA or gDNA derived from T cells, B-cell-depleted T cells, or PBMCs.

The participants were between about 18 and 89 years old and came from under 25 US areas. Grouping used clinical history reported by participants in a survey and questionnaire. Generated by immunoSEQ multiplex PCR, the TCRdb table keeps only in-frame clones and is missing some. The sample consists of around 190,000 clones, approximately 85% of them appearing once. This clone was detected once. The CDR3 extends over 14 amino acids. Trimming cost V 1 base and J 8 bases; bases outside gene matches: 7. Looked up from germline, CDR1 is MDHEN and CDR2 is SYDVKM. The rearrangement joins TRBV28 to TRBJ1-2, with 7 bases fitting TRBD1. This TCR was recovered from a woman under 30 who had recovered from COVID-19. Input material: PBMCs or T cells enriched from blood (not recorded which). The CDR3 spells CASSLSRQGTGYTF. As DNA, the CDR3 is TGTGCCAGCAGTTTATCAAGACAGGGTACAGGCTACACCTTC.